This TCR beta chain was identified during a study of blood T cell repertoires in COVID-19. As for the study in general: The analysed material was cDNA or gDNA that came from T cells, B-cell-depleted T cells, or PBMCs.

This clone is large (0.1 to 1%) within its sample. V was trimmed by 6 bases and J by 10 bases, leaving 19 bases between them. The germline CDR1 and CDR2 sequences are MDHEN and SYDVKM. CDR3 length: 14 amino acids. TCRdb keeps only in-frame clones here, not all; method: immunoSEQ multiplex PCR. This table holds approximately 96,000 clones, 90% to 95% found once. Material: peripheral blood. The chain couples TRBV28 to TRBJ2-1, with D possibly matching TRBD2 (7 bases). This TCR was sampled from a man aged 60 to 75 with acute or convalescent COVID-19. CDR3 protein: CASRLGGQRREQFF. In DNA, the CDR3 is TGTGCCAGCAGGCTGGGGGGGCAAAGGAGGGAGCAGTTCTTC.